The T cell receptor (beta chain) under discussion was sequenced for a study of PD-1 blockade in classical Hodgkin lymphoma. For the study at large: Intravenous delivery of nivolumab at 3 mg/kg to patients occurred every 2 weeks.

Note on this clone: Its matching antigen is unknown.

General study findings and limits: The baseline diversity of complete responders showed similarity to that of newly diagnosed patients.

Assay: immunoSEQ multiplex PCR; the TCRdb copy retains only in-frame clones and omits some. Of tens of thousands of clones detected, 73% appear once; the ten largest clones hold about 15%. Relapse was seen in all patients after autologous stem cell transplantation, and brentuximab vedotin exposure was variable. V was trimmed by 5 bases and J by 1 base, leaving 12 bases between them. Germline CDR1 MNHNY, CDR2 SVGAGI (reference sequence). This CDR3 region has 15 residues. The clonotype originates from a human donor with classical Hodgkin lymphoma. The J gene is TRBJ1-3, the V gene TRBV6-6; no clear D. The sequences come from peripheral blood mononuclear cells (PBMCs), collected before the second cycle of nivolumab. CDR3 residues: CASSPPLSSGNTIYF. CDR3 sequence (DNA): TGTGCCAGCAGTCCCCCCTTGAGTTCTGGAAACACCATATATTTT.